Sequencing of this T cell receptor (beta chain) was carried out in a study of T cell repertoires in cytomegalovirus infection. About the study: Signatures in public TCR beta sequences pointed to both CMV infection and matching HLA type. Study-wide results and caveats: Using cumulative public TCR beta family frequency, the authors identified those who carried CMV together with the relevant HLA. Dominating the ex vivo response were HLA-C-restricted CMV-specific TCR beta clonotypes.

Trimming removed 2 bases at V and 6 bases at J, with 19 bases between. CDR1 and CDR2 from the germline V gene are MDHEN and SYDVKM. The CDR3 length is 17 residues. To note about this clonotype: What it binds is not known.

TCRdb itself ran the reads through MiXCR, one entry per CDR3 protein. The sample contains 680,000 or so distinct CDR3 sequences, approximately 40% of which appear only once. The sample was PBMCs. The rearrangement uses TRBV28 and TRBJ1-4; D not resolved. This TCR came from a human donor in good health (CMV status not recorded). Some clones in this sample may be carry-over from other donors' samples. In DNA form, the CDR3 reads TGTGCCAGCAGTTTAAGAGGGCGACCGTCATACTATGAAAAACTGTTTTTT. Protein sequence: CASSLRGRPSYYEKLFF.